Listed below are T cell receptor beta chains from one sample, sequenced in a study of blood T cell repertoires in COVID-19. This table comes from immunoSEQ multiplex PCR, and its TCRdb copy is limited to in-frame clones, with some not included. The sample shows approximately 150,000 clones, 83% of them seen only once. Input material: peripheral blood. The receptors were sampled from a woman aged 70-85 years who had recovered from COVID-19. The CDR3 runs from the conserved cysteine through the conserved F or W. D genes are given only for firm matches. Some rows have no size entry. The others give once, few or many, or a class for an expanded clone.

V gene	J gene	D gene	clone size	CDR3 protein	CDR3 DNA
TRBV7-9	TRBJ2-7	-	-	CASSLQAGAAYEQYF	TGTGCCAGCAGCCTACAGGCAGGGGCGGCCTACGAGCAGTACTTC
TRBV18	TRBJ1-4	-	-	CASSPRDIEKLFF	TGTGCCAGCTCACCCCGGGATATCGAAAAACTGTTTTTT
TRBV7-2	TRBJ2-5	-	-	CASSVSGGRQETQYF	TGTGCCAGCAGCGTGTCGGGGGGCCGGCAAGAGACCCAGTACTTC
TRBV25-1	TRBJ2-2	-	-	CASSDVRAGESAGELFF	TGTGCCAGCAGTGACGTCAGGGCAGGGGAATCGGCCGGGGAGCTGTTTTTT
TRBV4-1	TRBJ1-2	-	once	CASSPRGGASYGYTF	TGCGCCAGCAGCCCTCGGGGGGGCGCCTCCTATGGCTACACCTTC
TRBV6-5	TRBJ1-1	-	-	CASSYSRGTEAFF	TGTGCCAGCAGTTACAGTCGGGGCACTGAAGCTTTCTTT
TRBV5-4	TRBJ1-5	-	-	CASSAGGDSNQPQHF	TGTGCCAGCAGCGCCGGAGGGGATAGCAATCAGCCCCAGCATTTT
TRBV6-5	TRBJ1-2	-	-	CASSPGGGGDGYTF	TGTGCCAGCAGCCCCGGCGGGGGTGGGGACGGCTACACCTTC
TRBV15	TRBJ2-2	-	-	CATSRPWATNTGELFF	TGTGCCACCAGCAGACCGTGGGCCACCAACACCGGGGAGCTGTTTTTT
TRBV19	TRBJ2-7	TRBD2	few	CASSMGTSGSPYEQYF	TGTGCCAGTAGTATGGGTACTAGCGGGAGTCCCTACGAGCAGTACTTC
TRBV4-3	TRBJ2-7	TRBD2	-	CASSQAPGTSGTYEQYF	TGCGCCAGCAGCCAAGCCCCCGGGACTAGCGGTACCTACGAGCAGTACTTC
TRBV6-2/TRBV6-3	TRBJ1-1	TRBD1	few	CASSPNTGGGSTEAFF	TGTGCCAGCAGCCCTAATACAGGGGGCGGGAGCACTGAAGCTTTCTTT
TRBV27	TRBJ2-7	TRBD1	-	CASSSPGTGGYEQYF	TGTGCCAGCAGTTCCCCCGGGACAGGGGGCTACGAGCAGTACTTC
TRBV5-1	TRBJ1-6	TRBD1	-	CASSSGPGQSNSPLHF	TGCGCCAGCAGCTCCGGACCGGGACAGAGTAATTCACCCCTCCACTTT
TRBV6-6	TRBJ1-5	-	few	CASSYGSNQPQHF	TGTGCCAGCAGTTACGGGAGTAATCAGCCCCAGCATTTT
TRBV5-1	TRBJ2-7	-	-	CASSLGRGVSYEQYF	TGCGCCAGCAGCTTGGGCAGGGGAGTCTCCTACGAGCAGTACTTC
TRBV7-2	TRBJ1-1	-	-	CASSPRGAPIGTEAFF	TGTGCCAGCAGCCCCCGCGGCGCCCCAATCGGCACTGAAGCTTTCTTT
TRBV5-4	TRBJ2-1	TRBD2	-	CASSLGGGSSSYNEQFF	TGTGCCAGCAGCTTGGGGGGAGGGTCCAGCTCCTACAATGAGCAGTTCTTC
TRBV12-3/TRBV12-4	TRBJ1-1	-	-	CASSPDLGAFF	TGTGCCAGCAGCCCGGACTTGGGAGCTTTCTTT
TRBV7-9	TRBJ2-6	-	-	CASTVDKAGANVLTF	TGTGCCAGCACCGTGGACAAGGCTGGGGCCAACGTCCTGACTTTC
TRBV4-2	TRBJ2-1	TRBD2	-	CASSPRGSGGYNEQFF	TGTGCCAGCAGCCCCCGGGGTAGCGGGGGTTACAATGAGCAGTTCTTC
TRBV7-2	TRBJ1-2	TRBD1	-	CASSPRDRASGYTF	TGTGCCAGCAGCCCCAGGGACAGGGCCTCCGGCTACACCTTC
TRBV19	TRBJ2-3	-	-	CASTPGTRSTDTQYF	TGTGCCAGTACCCCTGGGACTCGATCCACAGATACGCAGTATTTT
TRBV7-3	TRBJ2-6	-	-	CASSGRDSGANVLTF	TGTGCCAGCAGCGGGAGAGACTCTGGGGCCAACGTCCTGACTTTC
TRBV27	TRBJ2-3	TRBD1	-	CASSLSGDSSITDTQYF	TGTGCCAGCAGTTTATCGGGGGACAGTAGTATCACAGATACGCAGTATTTT
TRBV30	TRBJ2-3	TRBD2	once	CAWSSTSGSTDTQYF	TGTGCCTGGAGTTCGACTAGCGGTAGCACAGATACGCAGTATTTT
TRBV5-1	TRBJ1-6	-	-	CASSLETTWSPLHF	TGCGCCAGCAGCTTGGAGACTACGTGGTCACCCCTCCACTTT